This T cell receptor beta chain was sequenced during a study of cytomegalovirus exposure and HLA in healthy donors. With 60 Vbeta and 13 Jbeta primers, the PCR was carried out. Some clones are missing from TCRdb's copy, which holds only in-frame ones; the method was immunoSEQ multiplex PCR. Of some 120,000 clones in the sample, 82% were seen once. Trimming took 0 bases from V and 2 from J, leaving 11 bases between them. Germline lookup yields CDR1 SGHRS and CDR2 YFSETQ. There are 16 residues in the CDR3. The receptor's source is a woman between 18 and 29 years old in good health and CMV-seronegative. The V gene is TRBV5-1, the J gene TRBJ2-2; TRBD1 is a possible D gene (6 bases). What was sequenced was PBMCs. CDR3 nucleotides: TGCGCCAGCAGCTTGGGGACAGCTTTAAACACCGGGGAGCTGTTTTTT. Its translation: CASSLGTALNTGELFF.